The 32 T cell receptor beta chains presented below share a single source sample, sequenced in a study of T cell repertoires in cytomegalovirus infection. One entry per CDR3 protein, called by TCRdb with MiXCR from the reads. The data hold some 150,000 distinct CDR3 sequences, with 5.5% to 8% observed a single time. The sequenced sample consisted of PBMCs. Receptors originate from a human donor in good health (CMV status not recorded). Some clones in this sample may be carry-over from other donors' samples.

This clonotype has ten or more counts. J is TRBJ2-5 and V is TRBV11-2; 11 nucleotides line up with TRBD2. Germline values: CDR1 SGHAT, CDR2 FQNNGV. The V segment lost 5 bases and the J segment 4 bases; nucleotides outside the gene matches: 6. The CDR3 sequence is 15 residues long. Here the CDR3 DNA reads TGTGCCAGCAGCCCGACTAGCGGGGCAACAGAGACCCAGTACTTC. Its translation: CASSPTSGATETQYF.

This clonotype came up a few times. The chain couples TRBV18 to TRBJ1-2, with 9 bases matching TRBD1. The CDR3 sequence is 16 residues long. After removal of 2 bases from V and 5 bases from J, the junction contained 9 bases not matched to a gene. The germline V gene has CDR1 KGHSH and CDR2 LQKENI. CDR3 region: CASSPNRGQRDYGYTF. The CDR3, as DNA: TGTGCCAGCTCACCAAACAGGGGGCAGAGGGATTATGGCTACACCTTC.

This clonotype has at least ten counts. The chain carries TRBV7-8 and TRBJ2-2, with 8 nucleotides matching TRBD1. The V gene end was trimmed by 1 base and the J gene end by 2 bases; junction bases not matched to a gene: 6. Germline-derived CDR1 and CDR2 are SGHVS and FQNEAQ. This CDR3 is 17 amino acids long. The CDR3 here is CASSLDVAGGNTGELFF. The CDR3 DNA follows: TGTGCCAGCAGCTTAGACGTTGCAGGGGGCAACACCGGGGAGCTGTTTTTT.

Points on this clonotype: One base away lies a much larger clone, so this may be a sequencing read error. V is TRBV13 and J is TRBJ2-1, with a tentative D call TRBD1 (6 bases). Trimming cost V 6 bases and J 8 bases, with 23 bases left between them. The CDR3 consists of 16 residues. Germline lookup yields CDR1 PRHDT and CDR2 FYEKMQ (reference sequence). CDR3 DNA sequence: TGTGCCAGCAGTAGGACAAGATCGGGACACTGGGATGAGCAGTTCTTC. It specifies CASSRTRSGHWDEQFF.

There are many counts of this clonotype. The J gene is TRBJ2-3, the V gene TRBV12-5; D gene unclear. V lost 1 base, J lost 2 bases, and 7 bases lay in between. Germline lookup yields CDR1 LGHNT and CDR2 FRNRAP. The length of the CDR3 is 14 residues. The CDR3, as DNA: TGTGCTAGTGGTTTGGCCGGTTTCACAGATACGCAGTATTTT. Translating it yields CASGLAGFTDTQYF.

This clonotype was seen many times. CDR3 in amino acids: CASSLPRGYGYTF. CDR3 sequence (DNA): TGTGCCAGCAGCTTACCCAGGGGTTATGGCTACACCTTC. The chain combines TRBV7-2 with TRBJ1-2, with a weak D call TRBD1 (6 bases). The length of the CDR3 is 13 residues. Trimming removed 2 bases from V and 5 bases from J, with 9 bases in between. Germline V gene sequence: CDR1 SGHTA, CDR2 FQGNSA.

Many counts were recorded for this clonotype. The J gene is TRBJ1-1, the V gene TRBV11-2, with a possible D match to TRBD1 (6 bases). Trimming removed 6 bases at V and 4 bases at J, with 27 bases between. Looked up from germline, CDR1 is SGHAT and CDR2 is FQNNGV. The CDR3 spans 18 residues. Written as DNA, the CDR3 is TGTGCCAGCAGTTTTAGCTCCCCTAAAACACAGGGCAGCACTGAAGCTTTCTTT. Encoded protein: CASSFSSPKTQGSTEAFF.

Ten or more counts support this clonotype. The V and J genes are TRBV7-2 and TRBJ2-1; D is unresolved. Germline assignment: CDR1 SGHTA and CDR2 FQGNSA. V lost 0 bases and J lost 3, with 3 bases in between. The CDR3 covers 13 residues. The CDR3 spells CASSLANYNEQFF. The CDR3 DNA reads TGTGCCAGCAGCTTAGCCAACTACAATGAGCAGTTCTTC.

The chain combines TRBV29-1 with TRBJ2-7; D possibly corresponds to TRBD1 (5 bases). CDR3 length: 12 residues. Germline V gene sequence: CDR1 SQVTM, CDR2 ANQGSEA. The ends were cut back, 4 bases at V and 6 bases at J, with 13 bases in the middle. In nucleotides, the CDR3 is TGCAGCGTTGCAATTACAGGATCCGAGCAGTACTTC. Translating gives CSVAITGSEQYF.

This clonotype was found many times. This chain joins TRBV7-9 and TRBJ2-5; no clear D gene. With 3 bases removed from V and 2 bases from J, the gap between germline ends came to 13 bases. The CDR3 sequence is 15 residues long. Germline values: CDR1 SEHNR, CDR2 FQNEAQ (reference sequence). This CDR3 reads CASSFSPTRQETQYF. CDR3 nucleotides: TGTGCCAGCAGCTTTTCTCCGACGAGGCAAGAGACCCAGTACTTC. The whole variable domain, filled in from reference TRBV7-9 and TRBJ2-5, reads DTGVSQNPRHKITKRGQNVTFRCDPISEHNRLYWYRQTLGQGPEFLTYFQNEAQLEKSRLLSDRFSAERPKGSFSTLEIQRTEQGDSAMYLCASSFSPTRQETQYFGPGTRLLVL.

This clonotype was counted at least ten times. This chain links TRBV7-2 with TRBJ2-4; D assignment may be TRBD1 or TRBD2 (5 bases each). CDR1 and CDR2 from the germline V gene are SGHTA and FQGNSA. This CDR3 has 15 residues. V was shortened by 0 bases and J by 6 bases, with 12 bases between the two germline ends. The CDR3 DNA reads TGTGCCAGCAGCTTAGCCGGGACGGGATCAAACATTCAGTACTTC. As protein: CASSLAGTGSNIQYF.

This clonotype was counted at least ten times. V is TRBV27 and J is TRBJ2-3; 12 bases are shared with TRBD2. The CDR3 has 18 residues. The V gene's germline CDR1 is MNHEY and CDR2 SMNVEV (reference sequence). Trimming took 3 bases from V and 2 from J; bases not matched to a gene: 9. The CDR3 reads CASSFLPTSGGFTDTQYF. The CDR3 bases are TGTGCCAGCAGTTTCCTCCCGACTAGCGGGGGATTCACAGATACGCAGTATTTT.

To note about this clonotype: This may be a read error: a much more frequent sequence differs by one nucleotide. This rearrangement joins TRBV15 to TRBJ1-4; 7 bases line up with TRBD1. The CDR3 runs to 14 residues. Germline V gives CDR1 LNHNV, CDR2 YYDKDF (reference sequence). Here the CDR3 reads CATRGGGYRERLFF. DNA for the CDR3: TGTGCCACCCGCGGAGGGGGCTATCGGGAAAGACTGTTTTTT.

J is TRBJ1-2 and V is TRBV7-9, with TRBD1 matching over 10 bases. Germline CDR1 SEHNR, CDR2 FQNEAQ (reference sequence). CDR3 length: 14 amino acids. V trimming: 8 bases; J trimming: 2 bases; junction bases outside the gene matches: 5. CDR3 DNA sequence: TGTGCCAGCCTCCGGACAGGGGGAAACTATGGCTACACCTTC. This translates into CASLRTGGNYGYTF. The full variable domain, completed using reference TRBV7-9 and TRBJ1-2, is DTGVSQNPRHKITKRGQNVTFRCDPISEHNRLYWYRQTLGQGPEFLTYFQNEAQLEKSRLLSDRFSAERPKGSFSTLEIQRTEQGDSAMYLCASLRTGGNYGYTFGSGTRLTVV.

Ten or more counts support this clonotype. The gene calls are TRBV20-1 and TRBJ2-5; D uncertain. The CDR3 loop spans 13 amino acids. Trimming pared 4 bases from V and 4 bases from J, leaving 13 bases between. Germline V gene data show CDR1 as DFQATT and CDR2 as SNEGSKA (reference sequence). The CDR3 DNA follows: TGCAGTGCTATAAGGGTCTCTCGAGAGACCCAGTACTTC. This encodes CSAIRVSRETQYF.

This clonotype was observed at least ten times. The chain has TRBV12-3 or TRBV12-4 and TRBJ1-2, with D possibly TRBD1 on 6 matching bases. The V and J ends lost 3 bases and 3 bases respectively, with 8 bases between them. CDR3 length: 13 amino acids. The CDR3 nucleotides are TGTGCCAGCAGTTTCTCAGGGGACTATGGCTACACCTTC. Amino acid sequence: CASSFSGDYGYTF.

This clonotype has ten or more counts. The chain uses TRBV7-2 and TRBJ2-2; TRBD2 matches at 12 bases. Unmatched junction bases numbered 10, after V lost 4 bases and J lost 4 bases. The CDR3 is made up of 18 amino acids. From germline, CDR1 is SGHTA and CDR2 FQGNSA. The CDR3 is CASSSRLAGVTGTGELFF. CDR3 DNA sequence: TGTGCCAGCAGCTCCAGACTAGCGGGGGTGACGGGCACCGGGGAGCTGTTTTTT. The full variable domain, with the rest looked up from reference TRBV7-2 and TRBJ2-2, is GAGVSQSPSNKVTEKGKDVELRCDPISGHTALYWYRQSLGQGLEFLIYFQGNSAPDKSGLPSDRFSAERTGGSVSTLTIQRTQQEDSAVYLCASSSRLAGVTGTGELFFGEGSRLTVL.

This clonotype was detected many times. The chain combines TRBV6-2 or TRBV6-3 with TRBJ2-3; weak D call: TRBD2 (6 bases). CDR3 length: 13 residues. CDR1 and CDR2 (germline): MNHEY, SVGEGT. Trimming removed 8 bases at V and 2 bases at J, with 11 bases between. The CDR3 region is CASQAGSTDTQYF. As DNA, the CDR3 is TGTGCCAGCCAAGCGGGCTCCACAGATACGCAGTATTTT.

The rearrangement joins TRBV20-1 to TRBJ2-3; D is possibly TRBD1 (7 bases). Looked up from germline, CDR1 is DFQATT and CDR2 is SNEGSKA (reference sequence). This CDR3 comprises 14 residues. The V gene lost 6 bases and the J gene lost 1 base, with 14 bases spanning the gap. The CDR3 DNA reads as TGCAGTGCGATAACAGGGGAGGGCACAGATACGCAGTATTTT. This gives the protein CSAITGEGTDTQYF.

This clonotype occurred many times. CDR3 in DNA: TGTGCCAGCTCACGAGAAGCAGGGACGAGGAATGAGCAGTTCTTC. It specifies CASSREAGTRNEQFF. V usage is TRBV18 and J usage is TRBJ2-1; either TRBD1 or TRBD2 may supply D (5 bases each). CDR1 is KGHSH, CDR2 LQKENI, per germline. The V and J ends lost 4 bases and 7 bases respectively, with 17 bases between them. This CDR3 is built from 15 residues.

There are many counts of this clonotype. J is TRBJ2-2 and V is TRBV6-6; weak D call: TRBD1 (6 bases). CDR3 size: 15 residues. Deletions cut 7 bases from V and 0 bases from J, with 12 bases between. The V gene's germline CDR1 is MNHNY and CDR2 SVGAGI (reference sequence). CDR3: CASILAGANTGELFF. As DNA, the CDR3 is TGTGCCAGCATTCTTGCAGGGGCGAACACCGGGGAGCTGTTTTTT.

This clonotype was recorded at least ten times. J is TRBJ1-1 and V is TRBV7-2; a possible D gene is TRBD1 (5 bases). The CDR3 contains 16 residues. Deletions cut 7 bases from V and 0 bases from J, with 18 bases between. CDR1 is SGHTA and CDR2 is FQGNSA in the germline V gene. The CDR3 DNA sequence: TGTGCCAGCATCTCCCCTGGCGCAGGGATGAACACTGAAGCTTTCTTT. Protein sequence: CASISPGAGMNTEAFF.

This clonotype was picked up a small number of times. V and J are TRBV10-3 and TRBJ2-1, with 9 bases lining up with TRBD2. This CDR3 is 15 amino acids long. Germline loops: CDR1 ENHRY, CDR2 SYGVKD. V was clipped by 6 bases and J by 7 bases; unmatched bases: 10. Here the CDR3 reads CAIRSGGGAGNEQFF. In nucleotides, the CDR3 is TGTGCCATCAGATCTGGCGGGGGGGCTGGGAATGAGCAGTTCTTC.

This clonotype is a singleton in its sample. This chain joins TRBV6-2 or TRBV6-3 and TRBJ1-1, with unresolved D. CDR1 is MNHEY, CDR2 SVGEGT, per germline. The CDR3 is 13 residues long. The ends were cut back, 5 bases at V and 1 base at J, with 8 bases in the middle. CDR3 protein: CASSAVGNTEAFF. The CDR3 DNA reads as TGTGCCAGCAGTGCTGTGGGGAACACTGAAGCTTTCTTT.

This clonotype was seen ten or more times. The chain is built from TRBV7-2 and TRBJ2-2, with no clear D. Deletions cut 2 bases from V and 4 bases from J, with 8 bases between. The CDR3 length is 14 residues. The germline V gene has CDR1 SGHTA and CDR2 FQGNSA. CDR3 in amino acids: CASSLLSVTGELFF. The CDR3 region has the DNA TGTGCCAGCAGCTTACTAAGTGTCACCGGGGAGCTGTTTTTT.

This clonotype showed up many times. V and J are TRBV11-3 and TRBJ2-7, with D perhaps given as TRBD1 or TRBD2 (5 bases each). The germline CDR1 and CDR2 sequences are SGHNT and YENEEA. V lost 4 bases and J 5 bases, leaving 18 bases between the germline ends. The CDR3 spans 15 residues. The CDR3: CASSSPRDGSNEQYF. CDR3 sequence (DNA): TGTGCCAGCAGCTCCCCCCGGGACGGATCGAACGAGCAGTACTTC.

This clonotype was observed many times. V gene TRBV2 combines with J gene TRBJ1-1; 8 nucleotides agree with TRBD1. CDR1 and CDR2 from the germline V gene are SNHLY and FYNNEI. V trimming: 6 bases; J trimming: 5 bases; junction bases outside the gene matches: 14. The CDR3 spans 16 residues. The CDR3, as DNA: TGTGCCAGCAGCCACACTAATCAGGGGGCTCGTACTGAAGCTTTCTTT. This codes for CASSHTNQGARTEAFF. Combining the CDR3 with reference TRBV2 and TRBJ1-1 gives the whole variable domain EPEVTQTPSHQVTQMGQEVILRCVPISNHLYFYWYRQILGQKVEFLVSFYNNEISEKSEIFDDQFSVERPDGSNFTLKIRSTKLEDSAMYFCASSHTNQGARTEAFFGQGTRLTVV.

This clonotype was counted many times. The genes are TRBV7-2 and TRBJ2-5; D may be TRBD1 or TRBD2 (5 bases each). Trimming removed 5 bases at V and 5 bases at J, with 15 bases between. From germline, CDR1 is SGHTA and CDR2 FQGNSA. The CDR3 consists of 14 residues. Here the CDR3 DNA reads TGTGCCAGCAGCCCAGTCGGGGCCCGGGAGACCCAGTACTTC. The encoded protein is CASSPVGARETQYF.

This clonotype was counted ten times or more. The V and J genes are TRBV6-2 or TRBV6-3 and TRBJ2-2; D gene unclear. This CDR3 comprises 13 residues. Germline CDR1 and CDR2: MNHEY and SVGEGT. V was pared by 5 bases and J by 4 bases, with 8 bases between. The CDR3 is CASSISSTGELFF. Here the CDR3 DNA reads TGTGCCAGCAGTATTAGTTCCACCGGGGAGCTGTTTTTT.

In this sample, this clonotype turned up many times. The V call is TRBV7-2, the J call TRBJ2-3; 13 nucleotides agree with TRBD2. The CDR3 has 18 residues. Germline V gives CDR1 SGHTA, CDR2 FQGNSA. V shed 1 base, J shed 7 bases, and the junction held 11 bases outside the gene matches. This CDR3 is CASSLVPVLAGGQNTQYF. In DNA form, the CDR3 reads TGTGCCAGCAGCTTAGTTCCCGTACTAGCGGGAGGGCAAAATACGCAGTATTTT.

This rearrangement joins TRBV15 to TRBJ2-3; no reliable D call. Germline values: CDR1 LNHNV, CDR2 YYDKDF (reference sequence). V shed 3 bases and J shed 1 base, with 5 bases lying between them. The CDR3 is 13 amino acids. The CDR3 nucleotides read TGTGCCACCAGCAGCCGGCGCACAGATACGCAGTATTTT. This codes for CATSSRRTDTQYF.

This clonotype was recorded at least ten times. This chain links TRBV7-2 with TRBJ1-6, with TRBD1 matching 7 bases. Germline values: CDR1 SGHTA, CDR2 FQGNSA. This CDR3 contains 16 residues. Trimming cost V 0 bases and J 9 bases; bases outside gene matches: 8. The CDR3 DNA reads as TGTGCCAGCAGCTTAGCGTTAGGGGGCCGTATTTCACCCCTCCACTTT. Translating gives CASSLALGGRISPLHF. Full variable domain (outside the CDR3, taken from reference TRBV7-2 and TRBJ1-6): GAGVSQSPSNKVTEKGKDVELRCDPISGHTALYWYRQSLGQGLEFLIYFQGNSAPDKSGLPSDRFSAERTGGSVSTLTIQRTQQEDSAVYLCASSLALGGRISPLHFGNGTRLTVT.